One sample yielded the 27 T cell receptor beta chains listed below, sequenced in a study of beta chain features in type 1 diabetes. Expressed TCRB transcripts were sequenced after all isolated RNA was converted to cDNA. Sequencing used immunoSEQ multiplex PCR; TCRdb keeps in-frame clones, though not all of them. The sample lists 90,000 to 110,000 clones, approximately 37% occurring once. Material: stem cell memory CD4+ T cells from blood. These receptors all come from a woman aged 18-35 years in good health.

The chain carries TRBV28 and TRBJ2-2; 8 positions match TRBD2. This CDR3 is 14 amino acids long. Per the germline V gene, CDR1 is MDHEN and CDR2 is SYDVKM. V lost 8 bases, J lost 7 bases, and 9 bases stayed unmatched. The CDR3 sequence: CASGLSGSVGELFF. CDR3 coding DNA: TGTGCCAGCGGGTTGAGCGGGAGCGTCGGGGAGCTGTTTTTT.

This chain links TRBV7-8 with TRBJ2-2, with D unclear. Trimming stripped 3 bases from V and 2 bases from J, with 7 bases between. The CDR3 spans 14 residues. CDR1 and CDR2 (germline): SGHVS, FQNEAQ. The CDR3 nucleotides read TGTGCCAGCAGCTTCTGGGCCAACACCGGGGAGCTGTTTTTT. This sequence encodes CASSFWANTGELFF.

The chain has TRBV18 and TRBJ2-1; D possibly corresponds to TRBD1 (6 bases). Germline V CDR1 and CDR2: KGHSH, LQKENI. CDR3 length equals 17 residues. The V gene lost 6 bases and the J gene lost 7 bases, with 25 bases spanning the gap. CDR3 protein: CASSLTRQAQLGNEQFF. The CDR3 DNA is TGTGCCAGCTCGCTTACTCGACAGGCCCAATTGGGGAATGAGCAGTTCTTC.

This chain connects TRBV29-1 to TRBJ1-2; D unclear. CDR1 and CDR2 (germline): SQVTM, ANQGSEA. The CDR3 extends over 12 amino acids. The CDR3 DNA is TGCAGTTTACCCCTAATACCTTATGGCTACACCTTC. This encodes CSLPLIPYGYTF.

The J gene is TRBJ2-1, the V gene TRBV19; TRBD2 aligns across 11 bases. V dropped 5 bases and J dropped 7; count of bases not matched to a gene: 10. CDR1 is LNHDA, CDR2 SQIVND, per germline (reference sequence). The CDR3 runs 16 residues. The CDR3 DNA reads TGTGCCAGTAGTCTCCTCACTAGCGGGAGTGGGAATGAGCAGTTCTTC. This encodes CASSLLTSGSGNEQFF.

This clone was seen only a few times. The chain is built from TRBV10-1 and TRBJ2-4; 9 nucleotides line up with TRBD1. Germline V gene sequence: CDR1 WNHNN, CDR2 SYGVQD (reference sequence). There are 15 residues in the CDR3. With 2 bases clipped from V and 7 bases from J, the junction kept 6 bases outside the gene matches. This CDR3 reads CASSERRGTGNIQYF. Here the CDR3 DNA reads TGCGCCAGCAGTGAGCGAAGGGGGACAGGGAACATTCAGTACTTC.

V and J are TRBV7-9 and TRBJ2-1; D might be TRBD2 (6 bases). The CDR3 length is 17 residues. Germline CDR1 SEHNR, CDR2 FQNEAQ (reference sequence). V gave up 1 base and J gave up 0 bases, with 13 bases separating them. The CDR3, as DNA: TGTGCCAGCAGCTTAGGTAGTGGGAGGAGCTCCTACAATGAGCAGTTCTTC. Translated: CASSLGSGRSSYNEQFF. Full variable domain (remainder filled in from reference TRBV7-9 and TRBJ2-1): DTGVSQNPRHKITKRGQNVTFRCDPISEHNRLYWYRQTLGQGPEFLTYFQNEAQLEKSRLLSDRFSAERPKGSFSTLEIQRTEQGDSAMYLCASSLGSGRSSYNEQFFGPGTRLTVL.

This clone was detected only a few times. The rearrangement links TRBV6-1 to TRBJ2-7, with 7 bases that match TRBD1. Germline CDR1 MNHNS, CDR2 SASEGT. V was pared by 6 bases and J by 1 base, with 3 bases of the junction left unmatched. This CDR3 is built from 13 residues. DNA of the CDR3: TGTGCCAGCAGCCGGGACAGATCCTACGAGCAGTACTTC. Protein sequence: CASSRDRSYEQYF.

The rearrangement links TRBV25-1 to TRBJ2-5, with D perhaps TRBD1 (5 bases). This CDR3 contains 16 residues. Germline assignment: CDR1 MGHDK and CDR2 SYGVNS. Trimming cost V 7 bases and J 1 base, with 19 bases left between them. DNA for the CDR3: TGTGCCAGCACTCCGGGTGGGGCCCTCTTCCAAGAGACCCAGTACTTC. Amino acid sequence: CASTPGGALFQETQYF.

As regards this clone: An end of the junction differs from the germline gene, which may be a read error. This rearrangement joins TRBV7-2 to TRBJ2-7, with TRBD2 matching over 14 bases. The CDR3 is 15 amino acids. Germline loops: CDR1 SGHTA, CDR2 FQGNSA. The DNA of the CDR3 is TGTGCCAGCAGCCCTATTTGGGGGACTAGCGGGAGATGGGACTTC. Protein product: CASSPIWGTSGRWDF.

The chain uses TRBV14 and TRBJ2-7; 8 bases are shared with TRBD2. V gave up 2 bases and J gave up 11 bases; unmatched junction bases: 8. Germline V gene lookup returns CDR1 SGHDN and CDR2 FVKESK. CDR3 length: 13 residues. CDR3 DNA sequence: TGTGCCAGCAGCCAACGGATTAGGGGACTAGAGTACTTC. Its protein product is CASSQRIRGLEYF.

The rearrangement joins TRBV28 to TRBJ1-1; no firm D call. Trimming removed 0 bases at V and 1 base at J, with 9 bases between. Germline CDR1 and CDR2: MDHEN and SYDVKM. The CDR3 covers 15 residues. CDR3 bases: TGTGCCAGCAGTTTATGGGGAGATGCGAACACTGAAGCTTTCTTT. Translated: CASSLWGDANTEAFF.

CDR3 in amino acids: CASGTMSSYEQYF. The CDR3 DNA sequence: TGTGCCAGCGGGACAATGAGCTCCTACGAGCAGTACTTC. The chain combines TRBV6-6 with TRBJ2-7, with a possible D match to TRBD1 (6 bases). There are 13 residues in the CDR3. V was trimmed by 8 bases and J by 0 bases, leaving 11 bases between them. Germline loops: CDR1 MNHNY, CDR2 SVGAGI (reference sequence).

This CDR3 reads CASSRAGVSGNTIYF. The CDR3 DNA is TGTGCCAGCAGCCGCGCCGGGGTTAGTGGAAACACCATATATTTT. This sequence joins TRBV7-2 and TRBJ1-3; D unclear. Germline lookup yields CDR1 SGHTA and CDR2 FQGNSA. The CDR3 runs 15 residues. The V gene lost 5 bases and the J gene lost 3 bases, with 14 bases spanning the gap. The full variable domain, rest sourced from reference TRBV7-2 and TRBJ1-3, is GAGVSQSPSNKVTEKGKDVELRCDPISGHTALYWYRQSLGQGLEFLIYFQGNSAPDKSGLPSDRFSAERTGGSVSTLTIQRTQQEDSAVYLCASSRAGVSGNTIYFGEGSWLTVV.

This clone appeared once. V and J are TRBV6-1 and TRBJ2-7, with D perhaps matching TRBD2 (6 bases). V shed 5 bases and J shed 2 bases, with 16 bases lying between them. This CDR3 is 15 amino acids long. Germline assignment: CDR1 MNHNS and CDR2 SASEGT. CDR3: CASSLAERVPYEQYF. As DNA, the CDR3 is TGTGCCAGCAGTTTAGCGGAACGGGTCCCCTACGAGCAGTACTTC.

Here the CDR3 DNA reads TGTGCCAGCTCAACTGGACTAGCGGGAGCCTACAATGAGCAGTTCTTC. The encoded protein is CASSTGLAGAYNEQFF. This chain uses TRBV18 with TRBJ2-1; TRBD2 agrees at 13 bases. The CDR3 is 16 amino acids. Germline-derived CDR1 and CDR2 are KGHSH and LQKENI. V was pared by 5 bases and J by 2 bases, with 3 bases of the junction left unmatched.

In this sample, this clone turned up once. The CDR3 bases are TGTGCCAGTAGTACCCAGGGGAACTATGGCTACACCTTC. It codes for CASSTQGNYGYTF. The J gene is TRBJ1-2, the V gene TRBV19, with D possibly being TRBD1 (6 bases). V lost 4 bases and J 2 bases, leaving 8 bases between the germline ends. The germline V gene encodes CDR1 LNHDA and CDR2 SQIVND (reference sequence). This CDR3 has 13 residues. Drawing the rest from reference TRBV19 and TRBJ1-2, the complete variable domain is DGGITQSPKYLFRKEGQNVTLSCEQNLNHDAMYWYRQDPGQGLRLIYYSQIVNDFQKGDIAEGYSVSREKKESFPLTVTSAQKNPTAFYLCASSTQGNYGYTFGSGTRLTVV.

J is TRBJ2-2 and V is TRBV28, with D unclear. The V and J ends lost 3 bases and 1 base respectively, with 3 bases between them. The germline V gene encodes CDR1 MDHEN and CDR2 SYDVKM. The CDR3 has 13 residues. DNA for the CDR3: TGTGCCAGCAGTTTCGGGAACACCGGGGAGCTGTTTTTT. Translating it yields CASSFGNTGELFF.

The CDR3: CSVVGQGWETQYF. In DNA, the CDR3 is TGCAGCGTGGTGGGACAGGGCTGGGAGACCCAGTACTTC. The V gene is TRBV29-1, the J gene TRBJ2-5; 9 nucleotides align to TRBD1. Losses at the gene ends were 6 bases for V and 5 bases for J; bases not matched to a gene: 7. This CDR3 is built from 13 residues. The germline gives CDR1 SQVTM, CDR2 ANQGSEA.

This chain's CDR3 is CASRPGVGPQHF. CDR3 DNA sequence: TGTGCCAGCAGGCCAGGGGTGGGGCCCCAGCATTTT. The chain employs TRBV28 and TRBJ1-5; a weak D match, TRBD1 (6 bases). Germline V lookup: CDR1 MDHEN, CDR2 SYDVKM. The CDR3 contains 12 residues. V was trimmed by 6 bases and J by 9 bases, leaving 12 bases between them.

This clone was counted between two and nine times. The rearrangement joins TRBV7-2 to TRBJ2-5, with D perhaps TRBD2 (5 bases). The CDR3 contains 15 residues. Germline V CDR1 and CDR2: SGHTA, FQGNSA. V was shortened by 5 bases and J by 1 base, with 14 bases between the two germline ends. The CDR3 DNA reads TGTGCCAGCAGCCCACTGAGGGCCGGCCAAGAGACCCAGTACTTC. This gives the protein CASSPLRAGQETQYF.

This chain uses TRBV30 with TRBJ1-2, with D perhaps TRBD1 (6 bases). Germline-derived CDR1 and CDR2 are GTSNPN and SVGIG (reference sequence). V shed 2 bases and J shed 6 bases, with 13 bases lying between them. This CDR3 comprises 13 residues. CDR3 in DNA: TGTGCCTGGAGTAGGCAGGGGACGCATGGCTACACCTTC. It translates to CAWSRQGTHGYTF.

The chain has TRBV7-9 and TRBJ2-7; 12 bases align to TRBD2. This CDR3 contains 15 residues. Losses at the gene ends were 4 bases for V and 3 bases for J; bases not matched to a gene: 4. From germline, CDR1 is SEHNR and CDR2 FQNEAQ (reference sequence). The CDR3 loop reads CASSSRTSGDYEQYF. DNA for the CDR3: TGTGCCAGCAGCTCTCGGACTAGCGGGGACTACGAGCAGTACTTC. The variable domain in full, completed from reference TRBV7-9 and TRBJ2-7, reads DTGVSQNPRHKITKRGQNVTFRCDPISEHNRLYWYRQTLGQGPEFLTYFQNEAQLEKSRLLSDRFSAERPKGSFSTLEIQRTEQGDSAMYLCASSSRTSGDYEQYFGPGTRLTVT.

The V call is TRBV5-1, the J call TRBJ2-7, with D unclear. This CDR3 spans 11 amino acids. Trimming cost V 2 bases and J 5 bases, with 5 bases left between them. In germline, CDR1 is SGHRS, CDR2 YFSETQ. The CDR3 is CASSFGHEQYF. In DNA, the CDR3 is TGCGCCAGCAGCTTTGGGCACGAGCAGTACTTC.

The table lists this clone with a few counts. The CDR3 DNA reads TGTGCCATCAGGGGGGGACCTTCGGGCACTGAAGCTTTCTTT. Protein product: CAIRGGPSGTEAFF. This chain connects TRBV10-3 to TRBJ1-1; D may be TRBD1 (5 bases). The length of the CDR3 is 14 residues. V was cut by 6 bases and J by 4 bases, with 15 bases left in between. The V gene's germline CDR1 is ENHRY and CDR2 SYGVKD.

The gene calls are TRBV5-1 and TRBJ2-1; TRBD2 aligns across 14 bases. The CDR3 is made up of 18 amino acids. Germline CDR1 is SGHRS and CDR2 is YFSETQ. V gave up 3 bases and J gave up 9 bases; unmatched junction bases: 14. The CDR3 coding sequence is TGCGCCAGCAGCTCCCCGGGACTAGCGGGAGATCTCCGCACTGAGCAGTTCTTC. Amino acid sequence: CASSSPGLAGDLRTEQFF.

The CDR3 loop reads CASSPYRASNEKLFF. CDR3 DNA: TGTGCCAGCAGTCCTTACAGGGCTTCTAATGAAAAACTGTTTTTT. The chain combines TRBV27 with TRBJ1-4, with TRBD1 as a possible D gene (6 bases). V was clipped by 5 bases and J by 3 bases, with 13 bases between them. The germline CDR1 and CDR2 sequences are MNHEY and SMNVEV (reference sequence). The CDR3 is 15 residues long.